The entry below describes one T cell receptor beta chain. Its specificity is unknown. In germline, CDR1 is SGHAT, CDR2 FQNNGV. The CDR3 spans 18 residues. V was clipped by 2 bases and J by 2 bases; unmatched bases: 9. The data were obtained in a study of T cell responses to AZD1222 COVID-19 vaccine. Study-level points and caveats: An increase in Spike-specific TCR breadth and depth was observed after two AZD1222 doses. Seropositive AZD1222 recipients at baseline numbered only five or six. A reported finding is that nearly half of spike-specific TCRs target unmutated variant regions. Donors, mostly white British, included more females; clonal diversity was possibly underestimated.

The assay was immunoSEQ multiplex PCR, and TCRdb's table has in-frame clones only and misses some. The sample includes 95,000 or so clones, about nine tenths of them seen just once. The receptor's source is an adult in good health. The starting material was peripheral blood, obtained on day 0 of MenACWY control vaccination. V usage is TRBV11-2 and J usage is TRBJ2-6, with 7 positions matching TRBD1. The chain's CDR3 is CASSLRRGHQAGANVLTF. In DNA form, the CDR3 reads TGTGCCAGCAGCTTAAGAAGGGGGCATCAAGCTGGGGCCAACGTCCTGACTTTC.